This T cell receptor beta chain is from a study of Ad26.COV2.S vaccination and SARS-CoV-2 variants. The overall study: The vaccine Ad26.COV2.S was put into the muscle once, or twice with 56 days between. Findings and limits, study-wide: Analyses of TCR breadth and depth may have underestimated total T cell responses. Reports say spike-specific CD8+ and CD4+ T cell responses covered substantial breadth after vaccination. Non-spike TCR breadth was similar in vaccine and placebo recipients.

V shed 4 bases and J shed 0 bases, with 10 bases lying between them. The CDR3 extends over 14 amino acids. Germline CDR1 and CDR2: MDHEN and SYDVKM. Treatment here: around 19 received Ad26.COV2.S at low or high dose, single or two shots; 5 received placebo; per-sample allocation not given. Vaccine and placebo recipients were sampled on day 63 after the first injection. Notes on this clone: Its antigen remains unknown.

Generated by immunoSEQ multiplex PCR, the TCRdb table keeps only in-frame clones and is missing some. Here the sample spans some 250,000 clones, 88% being singletons. The chain links TRBV28 to TRBJ2-7, with D perhaps TRBD1 or TRBD2 (5 bases each). The clonotype was recovered from a person aged 18-60 years who received the Ad26.COV2.S COVID-19 vaccine or a placebo. This specimen consisted of peripheral blood, obtained in a trial of Ad26.COV2.S vaccine versus placebo. In nucleotides, the CDR3 is TGTGCCAGCAGTTACCGGGGCAGCTCCTACGAGCAGTACTTC. This translates into CASSYRGSSYEQYF.